The rows below give T cell receptor beta chains drawn from one sample of a study of T cells in Graves' hyperthyroidism and ophthalmopathy. Via MiXCR, TCRdb re-called the multiplex PCR reads, giving one row per CDR3 protein. The data contain hundreds of thousands of distinct CDR3 sequences, approximately 15% of them singletons. Sequencing was performed on blood. Every receptor here comes from a young man with Graves' ophthalmopathy. CDR3s include the opening cysteine and the closing phenylalanine or tryptophan. D genes are given only for firm matches. Size is omitted from some rows. Given values are once, few, many or a class for expanded clones.

j_call	v_call	clone_size	d_call	cdr3_nt	cdr3_aa
TRBJ1-2	TRBV11-2	many	.	TGTGCCAGCAGCTTAGTTAGGGGTAGTGCCGCTAACTATGGCTACACCTTC	CASSLVRGSAANYGYTF
TRBJ2-5	TRBV12-3/TRBV12-4	.	TRBD1	TGTGCCAGCAGTTTAGCGCTGTCGGTGGGACAGGGCAAAGGGACCCAGTACTTC	CASSLALSVGQGKGTQYF
TRBJ2-1	TRBV6-1	many	TRBD2	TGTGCCAGCAGTGAAACCCTCACTAGCGGGGGCCGCAATGAGCAGTTCTTC	CASSETLTSGGRNEQFF
TRBJ2-3	TRBV3-1	many	TRBD1	TGTGCCAGCAGCCTGGGACAGTCTAGCACAGATACGCAGTATTTT	CASSLGQSSTDTQYF
TRBJ1-2	TRBV30	many	TRBD1	TGTGCCTGGAGTGTACGACGTTGGGACAGGGGACACTATGGCTACACCTTC	CAWSVRRWDRGHYGYTF
TRBJ1-3	TRBV20-1	.	.	TGCGCCCTGGGGAGGAACTCTGGAAACACCATATATTTT	CALGRNSGNTIYF
TRBJ2-1	TRBV9	.	.	TGTGCCAGCAGCGTAGACCAGACCCGAGTCAATGAGCAGTTCTTC	CASSVDQTRVNEQFF
TRBJ2-5	TRBV7-2	many	.	TGTGCCAGCAGCTCCGATGGGGCTCAGGGAGAGACCCAGTACTTC	CASSSDGAQGETQYF
TRBJ2-7	TRBV27	many	.	TGTGCCAGCAGTTTCTACGGGGGTGGGGACGAGCAGTACTTC	CASSFYGGGDEQYF
TRBJ1-2	TRBV2	many	.	TGTGCCAGACCTTCTGACAGGCTCTATGGCTACACCTTC	CARPSDRLYGYTF
TRBJ2-3	TRBV15	many	TRBD2	TGTGCCACCAGCAGCACTAGCGGGGATCTAGATACGCAGTATTTT	CATSSTSGDLDTQYF
TRBJ2-3	TRBV2	many	.	TGTGCCAGCAGTGAAGAAGATACGCAGTATTTT	CASSEEDTQYF
TRBJ2-7	TRBV14	few	.	TGTGCCAGCAGCCAAGCGGGGGTCTCCTACGAGCAGTACTTC	CASSQAGVSYEQYF
TRBJ2-7	TRBV18	many	.	TGTGCCAGCTCACGGGGGGGACAGGACCCCTACGAGCAGTACTTC	CASSRGGQDPYEQYF
TRBJ2-5	TRBV18	many	TRBD2	TGTGCCAGCTCACCACTAGCGGGGGGTCAAGAGACCCAGTACTTC	CASSPLAGGQETQYF
TRBJ2-3	TRBV29-1	many	.	TGCAGCGTTGAAGGGGGTCAGGCCCTCCCTGGGGATACGCAGTATTTT	CSVEGGQALPGDTQYF
TRBJ1-1	TRBV30	many	.	TGTGCCCAACAAAGGACGGACACTGAAGCTTTCTTT	CAQQRTDTEAFF
TRBJ2-1	TRBV6-1	many	.	TGTGCCAGCGGGGTCTCCTACAATGAGCAGTTCTTC	CASGVSYNEQFF
TRBJ1-1	TRBV27	many	.	TGTGCCAGCAGTAAACAGGGAAGCACTGAAGCTTTCTTT	CASSKQGSTEAFF
TRBJ2-7	TRBV7-9	many	TRBD2	TGTGCCAGCAGCGTCGCTAGCGGGAGGCCCTCCTACGAGCAGTACTTC	CASSVASGRPSYEQYF